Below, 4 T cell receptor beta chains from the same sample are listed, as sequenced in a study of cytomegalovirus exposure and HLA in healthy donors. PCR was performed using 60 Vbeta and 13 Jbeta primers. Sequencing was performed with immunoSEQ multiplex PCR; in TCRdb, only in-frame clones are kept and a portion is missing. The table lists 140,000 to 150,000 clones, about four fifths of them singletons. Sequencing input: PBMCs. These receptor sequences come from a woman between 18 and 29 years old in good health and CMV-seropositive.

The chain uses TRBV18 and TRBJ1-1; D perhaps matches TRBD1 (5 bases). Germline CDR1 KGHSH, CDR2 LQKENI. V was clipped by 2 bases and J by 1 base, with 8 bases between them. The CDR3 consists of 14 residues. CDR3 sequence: CASSPSRENTEAFF. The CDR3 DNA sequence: TGTGCCAGCTCACCATCCAGGGAGAACACTGAAGCTTTCTTT.

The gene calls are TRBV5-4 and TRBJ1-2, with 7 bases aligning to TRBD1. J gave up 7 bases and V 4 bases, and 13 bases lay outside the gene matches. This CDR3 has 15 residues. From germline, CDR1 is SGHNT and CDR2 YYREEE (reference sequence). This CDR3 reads CASSTQQGLEGGYTF. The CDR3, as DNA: TGTGCCAGCAGCACCCAACAGGGGTTAGAGGGTGGCTACACCTTC.

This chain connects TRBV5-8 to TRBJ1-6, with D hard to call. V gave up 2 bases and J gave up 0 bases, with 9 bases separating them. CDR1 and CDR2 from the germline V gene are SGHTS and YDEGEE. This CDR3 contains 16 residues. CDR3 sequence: CASSFEGSSYNSPLHF. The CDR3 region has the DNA TGTGCCAGCAGCTTCGAAGGGAGCTCCTATAATTCACCCCTCCACTTT.

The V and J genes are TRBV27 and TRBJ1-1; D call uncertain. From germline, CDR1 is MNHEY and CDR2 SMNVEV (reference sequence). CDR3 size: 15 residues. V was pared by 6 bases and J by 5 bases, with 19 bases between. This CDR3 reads CASRLRSLGGTEAFF. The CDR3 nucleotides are TGTGCCAGCAGACTCAGGTCCCTGGGTGGGACTGAAGCTTTCTTT.